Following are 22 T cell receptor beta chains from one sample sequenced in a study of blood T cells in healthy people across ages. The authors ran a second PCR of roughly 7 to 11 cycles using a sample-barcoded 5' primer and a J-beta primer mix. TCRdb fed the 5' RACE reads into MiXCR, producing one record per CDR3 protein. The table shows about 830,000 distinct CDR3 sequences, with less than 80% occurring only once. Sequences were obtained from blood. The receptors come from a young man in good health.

The CDR3 here is CASSPGPESGYTF. CDR3 sequence (DNA): TGTGCCAGCAGCCCCGGGCCCGAGAGCGGCTACACCTTC. The chain has TRBV12-3 or TRBV12-4 and TRBJ1-2; D is ambiguous. V was clipped by 6 bases and J by 8 bases, with 16 bases between them. There are 13 residues in the CDR3.

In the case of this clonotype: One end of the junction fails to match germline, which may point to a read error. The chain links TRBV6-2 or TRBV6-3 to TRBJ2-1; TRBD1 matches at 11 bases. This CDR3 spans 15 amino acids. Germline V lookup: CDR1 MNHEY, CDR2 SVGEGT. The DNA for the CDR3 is TGTGCCAGCAGTCCCGGACAGGGGGCGGATAGTGAGAAGTTCTTC. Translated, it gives CASSPGQGADSEKFF.

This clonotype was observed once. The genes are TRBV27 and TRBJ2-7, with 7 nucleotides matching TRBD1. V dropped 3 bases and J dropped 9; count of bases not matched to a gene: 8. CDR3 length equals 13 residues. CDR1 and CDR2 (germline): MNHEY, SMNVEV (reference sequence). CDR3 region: CASSFQYRGVQYF. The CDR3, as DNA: TGTGCCAGCAGTTTTCAGTACAGGGGCGTGCAGTACTTC.

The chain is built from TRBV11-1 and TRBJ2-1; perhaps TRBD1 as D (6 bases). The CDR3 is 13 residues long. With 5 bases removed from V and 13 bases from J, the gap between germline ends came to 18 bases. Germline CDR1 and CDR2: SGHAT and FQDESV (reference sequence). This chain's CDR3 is CASSLQGWETQFF. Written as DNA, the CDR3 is TGTGCCAGCAGCCTACAGGGATGGGAGACCCAGTTCTTC.

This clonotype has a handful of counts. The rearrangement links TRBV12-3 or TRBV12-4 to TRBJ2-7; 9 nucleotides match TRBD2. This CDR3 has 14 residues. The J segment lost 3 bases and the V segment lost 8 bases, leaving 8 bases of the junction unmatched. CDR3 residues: CASQGLAGNYEQYF. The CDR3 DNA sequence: TGTGCCAGCCAGGGGCTAGCGGGGAACTACGAGCAGTACTTC.

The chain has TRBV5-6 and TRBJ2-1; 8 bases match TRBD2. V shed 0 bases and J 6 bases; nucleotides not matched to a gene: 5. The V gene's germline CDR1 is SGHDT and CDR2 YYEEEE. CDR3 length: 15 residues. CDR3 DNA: TGTGCCAGCAGCTTGGATAACGGGGGGGTCAATGAGCAGTTCTTC. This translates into CASSLDNGGVNEQFF.

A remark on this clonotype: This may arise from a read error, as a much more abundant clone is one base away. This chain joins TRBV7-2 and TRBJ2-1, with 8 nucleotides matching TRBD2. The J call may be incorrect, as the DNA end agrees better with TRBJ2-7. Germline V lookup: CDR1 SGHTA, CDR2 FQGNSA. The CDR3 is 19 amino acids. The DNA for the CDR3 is TGTGCCAGCGCAGCATCACGGGGGGGCCCCTTTAGCTCCTACAATGAGCAGTACTTC. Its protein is CASAASRGGPFSSYNEQYF.

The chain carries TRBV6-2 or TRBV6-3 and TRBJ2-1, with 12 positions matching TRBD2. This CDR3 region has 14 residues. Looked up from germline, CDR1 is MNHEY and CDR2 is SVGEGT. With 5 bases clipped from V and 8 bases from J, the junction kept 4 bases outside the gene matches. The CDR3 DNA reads TGTGCCAGCAGTACTAGCGGGGGGAGGGATGAGCAGTTCTTC. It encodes CASSTSGGRDEQFF.

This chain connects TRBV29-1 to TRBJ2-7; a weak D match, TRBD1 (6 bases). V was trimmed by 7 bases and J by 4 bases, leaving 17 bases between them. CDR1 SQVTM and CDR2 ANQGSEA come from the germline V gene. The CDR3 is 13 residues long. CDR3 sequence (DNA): TGCAGCGCTCCGAGGGACAACACGTACGAGCAGTACTTC. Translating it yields CSAPRDNTYEQYF.

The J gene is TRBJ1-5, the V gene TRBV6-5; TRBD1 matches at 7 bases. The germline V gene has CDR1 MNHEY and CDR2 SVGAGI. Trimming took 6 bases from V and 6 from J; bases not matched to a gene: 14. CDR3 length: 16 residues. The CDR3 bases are TGTGCCAGCAGCCCGGGAGACAGGGTTGTGAGTCAGCCCCAGCATTTT. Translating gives CASSPGDRVVSQPQHF.

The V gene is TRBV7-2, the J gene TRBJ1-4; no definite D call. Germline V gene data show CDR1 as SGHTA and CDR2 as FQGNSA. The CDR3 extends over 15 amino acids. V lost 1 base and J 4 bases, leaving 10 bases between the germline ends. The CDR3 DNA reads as TGTGCCAGCAGCTTAGGACCCGGGGTTAATGAAAAACTGTTTTTT. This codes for CASSLGPGVNEKLFF.

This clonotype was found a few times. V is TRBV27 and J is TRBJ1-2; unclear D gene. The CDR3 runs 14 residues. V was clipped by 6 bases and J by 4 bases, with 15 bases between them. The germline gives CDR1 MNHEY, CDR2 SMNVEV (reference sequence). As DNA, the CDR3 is TGTGCCAGCAGCCCTCTCCAAGTGGGCTATGGCTACACCTTC. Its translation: CASSPLQVGYGYTF.

The CDR3 nucleotides are TGCGCCAGCAGCCAAGACCACCAGGGTTTTCAGCCCCAGCATTTT. It is translated as CASSQDHQGFQPQHF. The chain is built from TRBV4-3 and TRBJ1-5; the D gene is possibly TRBD1 (5 bases). The ends were cut back, 0 bases at V and 6 bases at J, with 12 bases in the middle. From germline, CDR1 is LGHNA and CDR2 YSLEER. This CDR3 contains 15 residues.

Written as DNA, the CDR3 is TGCGCCAGCAGCTTCGGGACACAAAAGGGGGAGGAGCAGTACTTC. Encoded protein: CASSFGTQKGEEQYF. The chain recombines TRBV5-1 with TRBJ2-7, with D possibly being TRBD1 (6 bases). Trimming removed 2 bases from V and 7 bases from J, with 19 bases in between. This CDR3 has 15 residues. The V gene's germline CDR1 is SGHRS and CDR2 YFSETQ.

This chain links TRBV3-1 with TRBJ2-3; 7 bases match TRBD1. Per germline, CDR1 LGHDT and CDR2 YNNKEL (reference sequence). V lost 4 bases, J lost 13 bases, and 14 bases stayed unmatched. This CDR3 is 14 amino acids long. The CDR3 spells CASSLPGRGRRKYF. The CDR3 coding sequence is TGTGCCAGCAGCCTCCCCGGAAGGGGGCGAAGGAAGTATTTT.

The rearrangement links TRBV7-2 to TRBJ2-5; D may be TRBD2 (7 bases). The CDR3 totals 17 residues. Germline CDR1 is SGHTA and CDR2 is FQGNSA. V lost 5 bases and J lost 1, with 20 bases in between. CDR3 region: CASSLPTRGDIQETQYF. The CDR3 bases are TGTGCCAGCAGCCTGCCCACCCGGGGGGACATCCAAGAGACCCAGTACTTC.

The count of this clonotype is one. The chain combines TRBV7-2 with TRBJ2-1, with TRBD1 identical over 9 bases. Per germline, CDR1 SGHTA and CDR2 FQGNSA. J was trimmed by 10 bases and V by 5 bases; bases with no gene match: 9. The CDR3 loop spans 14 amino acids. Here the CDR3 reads CASSDRTGDWEQFF. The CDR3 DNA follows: TGTGCCAGCAGCGATCGGACAGGGGATTGGGAGCAGTTCTTC.

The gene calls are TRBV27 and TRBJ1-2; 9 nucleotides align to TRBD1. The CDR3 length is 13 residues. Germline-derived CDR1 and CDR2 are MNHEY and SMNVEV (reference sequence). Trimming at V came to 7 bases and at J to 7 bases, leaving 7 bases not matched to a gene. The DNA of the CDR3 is TGTGCCAGCAAAACAGGGGGCCGGGTTGGCTACACCTTC. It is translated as CASKTGGRVGYTF.

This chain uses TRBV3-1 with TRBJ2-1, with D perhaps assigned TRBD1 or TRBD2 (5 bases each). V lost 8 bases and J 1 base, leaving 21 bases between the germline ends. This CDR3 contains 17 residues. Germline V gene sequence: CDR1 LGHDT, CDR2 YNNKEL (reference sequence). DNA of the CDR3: TGTGCCAGCCACCGGGACCCCCGGCCCTATTCCTACAATGAGCAGTTCTTC. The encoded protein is CASHRDPRPYSYNEQFF.

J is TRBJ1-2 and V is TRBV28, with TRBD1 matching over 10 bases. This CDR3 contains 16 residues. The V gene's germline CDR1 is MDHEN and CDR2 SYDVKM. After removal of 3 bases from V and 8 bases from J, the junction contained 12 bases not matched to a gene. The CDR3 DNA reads TGTGCCAGCAGTTTCCCTGGGACAGGGGCTGGAGGGGGCTACACCTTC. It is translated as CASSFPGTGAGGGYTF.

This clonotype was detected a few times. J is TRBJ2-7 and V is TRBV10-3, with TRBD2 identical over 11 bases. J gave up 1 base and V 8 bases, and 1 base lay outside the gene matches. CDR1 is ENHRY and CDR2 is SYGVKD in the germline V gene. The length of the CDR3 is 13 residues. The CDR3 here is CAILAGGSYEQYF. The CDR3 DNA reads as TGTGCCATCCTAGCGGGGGGTTCCTACGAGCAGTACTTC.

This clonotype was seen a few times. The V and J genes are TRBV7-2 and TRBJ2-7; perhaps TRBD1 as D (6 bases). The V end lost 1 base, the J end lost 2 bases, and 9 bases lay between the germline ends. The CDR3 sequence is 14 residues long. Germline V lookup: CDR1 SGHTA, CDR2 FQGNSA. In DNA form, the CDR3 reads TGTGCCAGCAGCTTAGGGGGGCTAGCCTACGAGCAGTACTTC. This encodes CASSLGGLAYEQYF. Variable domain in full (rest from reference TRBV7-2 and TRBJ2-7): GAGVSQSPSNKVTEKGKDVELRCDPISGHTALYWYRQSLGQGLEFLIYFQGNSAPDKSGLPSDRFSAERTGGSVSTLTIQRTQQEDSAVYLCASSLGGLAYEQYFGPGTRLTVT.